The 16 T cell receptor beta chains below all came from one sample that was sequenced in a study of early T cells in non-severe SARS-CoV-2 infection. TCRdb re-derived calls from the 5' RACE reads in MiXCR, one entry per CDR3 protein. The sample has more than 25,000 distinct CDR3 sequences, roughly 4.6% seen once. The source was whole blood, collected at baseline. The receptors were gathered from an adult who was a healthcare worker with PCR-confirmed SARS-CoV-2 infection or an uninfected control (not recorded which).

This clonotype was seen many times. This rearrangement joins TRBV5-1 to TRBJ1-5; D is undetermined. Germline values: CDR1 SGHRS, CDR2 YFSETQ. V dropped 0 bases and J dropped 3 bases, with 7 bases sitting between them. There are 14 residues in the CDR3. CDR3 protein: CASSLGQANQPQHF. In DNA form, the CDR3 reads TGCGCCAGCAGCTTGGGTCAGGCCAATCAGCCCCAGCATTTT.

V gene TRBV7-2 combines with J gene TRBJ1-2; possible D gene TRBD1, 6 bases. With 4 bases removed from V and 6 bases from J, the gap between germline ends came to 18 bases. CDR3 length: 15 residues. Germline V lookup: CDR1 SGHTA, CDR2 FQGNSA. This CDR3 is CASSSRRGAPHGYTF. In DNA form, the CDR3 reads TGTGCCAGCAGCTCCCGAAGGGGGGCCCCCCATGGCTACACCTTC.

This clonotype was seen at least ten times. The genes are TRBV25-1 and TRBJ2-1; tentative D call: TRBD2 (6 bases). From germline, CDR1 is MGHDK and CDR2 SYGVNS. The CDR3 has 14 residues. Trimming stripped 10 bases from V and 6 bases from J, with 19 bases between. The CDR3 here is CATQEASAVNEQFF. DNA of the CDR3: TGTGCCACCCAAGAGGCTAGCGCAGTCAATGAGCAGTTCTTC.

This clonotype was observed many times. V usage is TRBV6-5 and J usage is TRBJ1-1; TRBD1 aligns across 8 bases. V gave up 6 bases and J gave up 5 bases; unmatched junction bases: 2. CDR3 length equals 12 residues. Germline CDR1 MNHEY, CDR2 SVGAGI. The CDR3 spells CASSNRGTEAFF. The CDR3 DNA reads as TGTGCCAGCAGCAACAGGGGGACTGAAGCTTTCTTT.

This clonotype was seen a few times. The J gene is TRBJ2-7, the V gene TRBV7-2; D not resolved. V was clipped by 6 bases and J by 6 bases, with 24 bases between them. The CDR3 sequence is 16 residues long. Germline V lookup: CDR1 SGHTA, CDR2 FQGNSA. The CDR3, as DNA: TGTGCCAGCAGTACCCGCCCGGCCTCGACCTCTCCCGAGCAGTACTTC. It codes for CASSTRPASTSPEQYF.

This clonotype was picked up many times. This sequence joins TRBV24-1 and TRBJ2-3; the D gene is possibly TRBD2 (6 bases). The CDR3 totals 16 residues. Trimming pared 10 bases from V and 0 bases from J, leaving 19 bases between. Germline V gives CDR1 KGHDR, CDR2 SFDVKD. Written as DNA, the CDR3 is TGTGCCACTCTCTCGGGGATAGCGGCTAGCACAGATACGCAGTATTTT. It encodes CATLSGIAASTDTQYF.

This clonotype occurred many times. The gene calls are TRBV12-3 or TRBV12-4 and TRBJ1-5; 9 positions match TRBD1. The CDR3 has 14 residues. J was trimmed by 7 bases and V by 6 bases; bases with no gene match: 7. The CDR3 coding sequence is TGTGCCAGCAGACTACAGGGGGCCGGGCAGCCCCAGCATTTT. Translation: CASRLQGAGQPQHF.

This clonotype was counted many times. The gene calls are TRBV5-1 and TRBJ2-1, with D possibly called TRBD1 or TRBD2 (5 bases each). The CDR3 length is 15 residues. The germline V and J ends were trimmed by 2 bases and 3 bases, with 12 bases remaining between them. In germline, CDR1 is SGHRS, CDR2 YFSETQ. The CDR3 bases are TGCGCCAGCAGCTTCCGGGACGTAAGCTACAATGAGCAGTTCTTC. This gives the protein CASSFRDVSYNEQFF. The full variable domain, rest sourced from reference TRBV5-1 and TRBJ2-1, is KAGVTQTPRYLIKTRGQQVTLSCSPISGHRSVSWYQQTPGQGLQFLFEYFSETQRNKGNFPGRFSGRQFSNSRSEMNVSTLELGDSALYLCASSFRDVSYNEQFFGPGTRLTVL.

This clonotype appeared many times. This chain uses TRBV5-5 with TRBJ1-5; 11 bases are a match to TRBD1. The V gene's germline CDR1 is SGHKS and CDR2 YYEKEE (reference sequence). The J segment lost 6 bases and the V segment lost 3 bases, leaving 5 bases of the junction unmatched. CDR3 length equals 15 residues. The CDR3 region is CASSSGQGAIQPQHF. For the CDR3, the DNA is TGTGCCAGCAGCTCCGGACAGGGGGCGATTCAGCCCCAGCATTTT. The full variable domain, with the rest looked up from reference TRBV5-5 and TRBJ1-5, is DAGVTQSPTHLIKTRGQQVTLRCSPISGHKSVSWYQQVLGQGPQFIFQYYEKEERGRGNFPDRFSARQFPNYSSELNVNALLLGDSALYLCASSSGQGAIQPQHFGDGTRLSIL.

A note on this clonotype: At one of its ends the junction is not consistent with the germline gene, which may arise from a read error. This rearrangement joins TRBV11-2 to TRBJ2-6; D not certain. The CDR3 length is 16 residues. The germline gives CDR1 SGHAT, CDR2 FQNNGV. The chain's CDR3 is CVSSLDRLARANVLTF. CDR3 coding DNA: TGTGTCAGCAGCTTAGATCGTTTAGCTCGGGCCAACGTCCTGACTTTC.

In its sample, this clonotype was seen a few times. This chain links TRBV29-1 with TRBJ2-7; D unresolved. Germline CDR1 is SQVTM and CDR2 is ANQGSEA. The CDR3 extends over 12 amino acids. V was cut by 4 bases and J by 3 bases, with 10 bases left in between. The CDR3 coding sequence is TGCAGCGTTGGAGAACCCGGCTACGAGCAGTACTTC. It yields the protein CSVGEPGYEQYF.

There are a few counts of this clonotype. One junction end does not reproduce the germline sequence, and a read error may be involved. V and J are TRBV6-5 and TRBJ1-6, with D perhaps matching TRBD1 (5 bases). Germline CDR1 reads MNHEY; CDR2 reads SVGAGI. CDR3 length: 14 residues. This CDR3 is CASSYGTDNSSLHF. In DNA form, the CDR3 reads TGTGCCAGCAGTTACGGGACGGATAATTCATCCCTCCACTTT.

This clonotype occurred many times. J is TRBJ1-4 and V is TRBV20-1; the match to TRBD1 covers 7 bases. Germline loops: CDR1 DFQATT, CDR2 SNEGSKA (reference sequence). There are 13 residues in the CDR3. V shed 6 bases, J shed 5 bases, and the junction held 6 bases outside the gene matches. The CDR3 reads CSATTGINEKLFF. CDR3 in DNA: TGCAGTGCAACGACAGGGATCAATGAAAAACTGTTTTTT.

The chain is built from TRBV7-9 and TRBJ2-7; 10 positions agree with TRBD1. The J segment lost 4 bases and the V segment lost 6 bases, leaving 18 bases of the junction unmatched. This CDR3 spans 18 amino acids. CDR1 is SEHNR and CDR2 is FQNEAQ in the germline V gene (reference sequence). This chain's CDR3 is CASSGPGQGPRWGYEQYF. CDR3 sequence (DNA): TGTGCCAGCAGTGGGCCGGGACAGGGGCCCCGGTGGGGGTACGAGCAGTACTTC.

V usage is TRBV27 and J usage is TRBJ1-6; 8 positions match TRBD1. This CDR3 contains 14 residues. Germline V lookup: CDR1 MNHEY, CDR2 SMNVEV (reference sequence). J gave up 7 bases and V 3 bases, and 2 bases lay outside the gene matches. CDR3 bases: TGTGCCAGCAGTTTCGACAGGGGAAATTCACCCCTCCACTTT. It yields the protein CASSFDRGNSPLHF.

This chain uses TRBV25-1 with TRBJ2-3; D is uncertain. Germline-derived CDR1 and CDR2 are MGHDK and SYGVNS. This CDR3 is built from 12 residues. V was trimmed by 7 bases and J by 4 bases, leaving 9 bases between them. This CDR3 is CASKAEADTQYF. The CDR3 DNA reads TGTGCCAGCAAGGCCGAGGCAGATACGCAGTATTTT.